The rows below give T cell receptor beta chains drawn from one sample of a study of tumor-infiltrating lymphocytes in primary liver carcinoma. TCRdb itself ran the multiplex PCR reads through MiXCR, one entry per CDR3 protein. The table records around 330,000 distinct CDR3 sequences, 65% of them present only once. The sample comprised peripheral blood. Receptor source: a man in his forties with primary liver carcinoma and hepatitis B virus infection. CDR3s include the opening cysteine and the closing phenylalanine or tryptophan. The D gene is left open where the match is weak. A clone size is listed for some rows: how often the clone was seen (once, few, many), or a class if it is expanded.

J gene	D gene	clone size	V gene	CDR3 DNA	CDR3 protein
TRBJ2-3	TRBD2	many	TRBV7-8	TGTGCCAGCAGCTTAGCGGGACTAGCGGGAGGGCCGAGGGATACGCAGTATTTT	CASSLAGLAGGPRDTQYF
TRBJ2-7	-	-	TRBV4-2	TGTGCCAGCAGCCAAGAAACCGGACACAACTACGAGCAGTACTTC	CASSQETGHNYEQYF
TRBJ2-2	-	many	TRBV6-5	TGTGCCAGCAGGCTACAGCTGAACACCGGGGAGCTGTTTTTT	CASRLQLNTGELFF
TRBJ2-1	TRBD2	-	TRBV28	TGTGCCAGCAGTCCCGTCATAGGGCTAGCGGGAGCTTCGTACAATGAGCAGTTCTTC	CASSPVIGLAGASYNEQFF
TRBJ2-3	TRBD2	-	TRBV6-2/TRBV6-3	TGTGCCAGTTCCCCTGGGACTAGAAGCCCGCAGTATTTT	CASSPGTRSPQYF
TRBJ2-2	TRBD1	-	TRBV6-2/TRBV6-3	TGTGCCAGCAGCCGAGGGACACAGGGGCTACTCACCGGGGAGCTGTTTTTC	CASSRGTQGLLTGELFF
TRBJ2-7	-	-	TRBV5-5	TGTGCCACCAGCTTGGTTATAGGAGCGCGAGTATGGGAGCAGTACTTC	CATSLVIGARVWEQYF
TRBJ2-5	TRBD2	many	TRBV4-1	TGCGCCAGCAGCCAAGTATTTGCGGGAGCGGGTGAGACCCAGTACTTC	CASSQVFAGAGETQYF
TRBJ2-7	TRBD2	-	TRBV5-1	TGCGCCAGCAGCTTGGATGGGGCGGGAGCTTCCTACGAGCGGTACTTC	CASSLDGAGASYERYF
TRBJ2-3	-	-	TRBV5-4	TGTGCCAGGAGATTCGGGGGGCAGAATACGCAGTATTTT	CARRFGGQNTQYF
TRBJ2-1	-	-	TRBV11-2	TGTGCCAGCACCTTGTCTAGCTTGGAGTATGAGCAGTTCTTC	CASTLSSLEYEQFF
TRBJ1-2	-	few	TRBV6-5	TGTGCCAGCAGTCTAGCGTTGCAGCCGGGACACCGAGTCGGAGGCTACACCTTC	CASSLALQPGHRVGGYTF
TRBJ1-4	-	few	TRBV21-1	TGTGCCAGCAGCAAAGATGAGACCTGGGAAAAACTGTTTTTT	CASSKDETWEKLFF
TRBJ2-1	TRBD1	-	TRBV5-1	TGCGCCGGCAGCGAAGGACAGGGTGGTAGCAATGAGCAGTTCTTC	CAGSEGQGGSNEQFF
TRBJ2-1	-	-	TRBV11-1	TGTGCCAGCAGTCCCCTACGCGAGCAGTTCTTC	CASSPLREQFF
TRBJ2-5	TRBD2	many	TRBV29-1	TGCAGCGTTGAAGATCCGGGACTAGTCGGGTACTTC	CSVEDPGLVGYF
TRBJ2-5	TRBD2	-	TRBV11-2	TGTGCCAGCAACAGGACTAGCACACAAGAGACCCAGTACTTC	CASNRTSTQETQYF
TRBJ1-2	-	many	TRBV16	TGTGCCAGCAGCCAATCGGTAACGGGGTATGGCTACACCTTC	CASSQSVTGYGYTF
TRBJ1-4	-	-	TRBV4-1	TGCGCCAGCAGCCACCGAGGGGAGGCAACTAATGAAAAACTGTTTTTT	CASSHRGEATNEKLFF
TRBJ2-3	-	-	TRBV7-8	TGTGCCAGCAGCTTAGCTGAGACTGTCAATACGCAGTATTTT	CASSLAETVNTQYF